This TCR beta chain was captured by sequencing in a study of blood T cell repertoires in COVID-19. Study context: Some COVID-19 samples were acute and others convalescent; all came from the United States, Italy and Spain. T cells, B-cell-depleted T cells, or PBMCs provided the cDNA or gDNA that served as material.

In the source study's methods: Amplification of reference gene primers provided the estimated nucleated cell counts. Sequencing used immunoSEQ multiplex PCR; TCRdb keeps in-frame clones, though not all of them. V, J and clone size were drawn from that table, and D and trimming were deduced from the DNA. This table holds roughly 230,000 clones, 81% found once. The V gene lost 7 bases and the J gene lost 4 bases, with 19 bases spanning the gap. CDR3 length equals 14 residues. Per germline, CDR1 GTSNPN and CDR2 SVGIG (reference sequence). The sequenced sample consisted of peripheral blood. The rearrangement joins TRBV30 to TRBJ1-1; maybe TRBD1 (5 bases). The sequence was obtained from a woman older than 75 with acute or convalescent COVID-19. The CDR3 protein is CAYNPRGGSTEAFF. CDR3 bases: TGTGCCTACAACCCTCGGGGGGGGAGCACTGAAGCTTTCTTT.